The 12 T cell receptor beta chains reported below all come from one sample, sequenced in a study of cytomegalovirus exposure and HLA in healthy donors. Assay used: immunoSEQ multiplex PCR; TCRdb lists only in-frame clones, some missing. The table lists approximately 58,000 clones, about 95% of them singletons. The sample comprised PBMCs. The receptors were sampled from a woman between 18 and 30 years old in good health and CMV-seropositive.

The V and J genes are TRBV10-3 and TRBJ2-2, with D perhaps TRBD2 (5 bases). This CDR3 comprises 14 residues. Germline CDR1 reads ENHRY; CDR2 reads SYGVKD. Trimming removed 4 bases at V and 1 base at J, with 7 bases between. This CDR3 is CAISASGNTGELFF. CDR3 bases: TGTGCCATCAGTGCAAGCGGGAACACCGGGGAGCTGTTTTTT.

This chain connects TRBV11-1 to TRBJ2-5; TRBD1 aligns across 8 bases. The ends lost 4 bases at V and 4 bases at J; junction bases unmatched: 8. Germline assignment: CDR1 SGHAT and CDR2 FQDESV (reference sequence). The CDR3 is made up of 15 amino acids. Written as DNA, the CDR3 is TGTGCCAGCAGCTCCGGCCCCACAGGGGGAGAGACCCAGTACTTC. It is translated as CASSSGPTGGETQYF.

The chain employs TRBV29-1 and TRBJ1-2, with D perhaps TRBD1 (6 bases). V gave up 4 bases and J gave up 2 bases, with 8 bases separating them. CDR3 length: 12 residues. Germline assignment: CDR1 SQVTM and CDR2 ANQGSEA. CDR3 region: CSVGDKNYGYTF. In DNA, the CDR3 is TGCAGCGTTGGGGACAAAAACTATGGCTACACCTTC. Full variable domain (outside the CDR3, taken from reference TRBV29-1 and TRBJ1-2): SAVISQKPSRDICQRGTSLTIQCQVDSQVTMMFWYRQQPGQSLTLIATANQGSEATYESGFVIDKFPISRPNLTFSTLTVSNMSPEDSSIYLCSVGDKNYGYTFGSGTRLTVV.

This chain uses TRBV28 with TRBJ2-1; TRBD1 agrees at 11 bases. The V gene end was trimmed by 2 bases and the J gene end by 7 bases; junction bases not matched to a gene: 4. CDR3 length: 15 residues. The germline V gene encodes CDR1 MDHEN and CDR2 SYDVKM. The CDR3 loop is CASSLAGTGGNEQFF. DNA for the CDR3: TGTGCCAGCAGTTTAGCCGGGACAGGGGGAAATGAGCAGTTCTTC.

The rearrangement uses TRBV18 and TRBJ2-1; a weak D match, TRBD1 (6 bases). Germline loops: CDR1 KGHSH, CDR2 LQKENI. The CDR3 loop spans 14 amino acids. V gave up 0 bases and J gave up 3 bases, with 6 bases separating them. The DNA for the CDR3 is TGTGCCAGCTCACCACCGACAGGCTACAATGAGCAGTTCTTC. Its translation is CASSPPTGYNEQFF.

This clone appeared a single time. The chain joins TRBV5-6 to TRBJ1-5, with D unclear. V lost 8 bases and J lost 2, with 17 bases in between. Germline CDR1 is SGHDT and CDR2 is YYEEEE. CDR3 length: 15 residues. CDR3 bases: TGTGCCAGAGATGGTAGTGTGGGAGGCAATCAGCCCCAGCATTTT. Its protein product is CARDGSVGGNQPQHF.

This clone is categorized as medium-sized. The genes are TRBV6-4 and TRBJ2-3; 9 bases are a match to TRBD2. The CDR3 has 15 residues. Germline CDR1 reads MRHNA; CDR2 reads SNTAGT. The trim removed 4 bases at V and 4 bases at J, leaving 6 bases unmatched. The CDR3 DNA follows: TGTGCCAGCAGTGCTAGTAGCGGGAGTGCAGATACGCAGTATTTT. Protein sequence: CASSASSGSADTQYF.

This clone was picked up one time. This chain joins TRBV29-1 and TRBJ2-5; 8 nucleotides align to TRBD2. From germline, CDR1 is SQVTM and CDR2 ANQGSEA. The CDR3 runs 12 residues. V lost 7 bases and J lost 2; bases outside the gene matches: 3. CDR3 in amino acids: CSAGTRQETQYF. The CDR3 coding sequence is TGCAGCGCCGGGACTAGACAAGAGACCCAGTACTTC.

This chain connects TRBV7-2 to TRBJ2-5; TRBD2 matches 9 bases. Germline V gene data show CDR1 as SGHTA and CDR2 as FQGNSA. The CDR3 sequence is 15 residues long. With V trimmed by 5 bases and J by 11 bases, 15 bases remained unmatched. CDR3 in amino acids: CASSLAVGASGAQYF. DNA for the CDR3: TGTGCCAGCAGCCTCGCCGTAGGGGCTAGCGGGGCTCAGTACTTC.

This clone was seen once. The chain employs TRBV7-3 and TRBJ2-3; tentatively, D is TRBD2 (5 bases). The V end lost 5 bases, the J end lost 0 bases, and 9 bases lay between the germline ends. Germline CDR1 and CDR2: SGHTA and FQGTGA. CDR3 length equals 14 residues. The CDR3 is CASSLRGSTDTQYF. The CDR3 DNA reads TGTGCCAGCAGCCTTAGAGGGAGCACAGATACGCAGTATTTT.

The CDR3 loop reads CASSLGLPAAARGSPLHF. As DNA, the CDR3 is TGTGCCAGCAGCTTAGGTCTTCCAGCGGCAGCACGAGGTTCACCCCTCCACTTT. The chain joins TRBV7-2 to TRBJ1-6, with D unclear. V gave up 1 base and J gave up 9 bases, with 22 bases separating them. The CDR3 spans 18 residues. Germline lookup yields CDR1 SGHTA and CDR2 FQGNSA. The whole variable domain, filled in from reference TRBV7-2 and TRBJ1-6, reads GAGVSQSPSNKVTEKGKDVELRCDPISGHTALYWYRQSLGQGLEFLIYFQGNSAPDKSGLPSDRFSAERTGGSVSTLTIQRTQQEDSAVYLCASSLGLPAAARGSPLHFGNGTRLTVT.

The chain recombines TRBV4-1 with TRBJ2-7, with TRBD2 as a possible D gene (6 bases). This CDR3 is 15 amino acids long. Germline V gives CDR1 MGHRA, CDR2 YSYEKL. The V end was cut by 0 bases, the J end by 3 bases, with 12 bases between. The DNA of the CDR3 is TGCGCCAGCAGCCAAGATGGAGGGAGCCGCTACGAGCAGTACTTC. It codes for CASSQDGGSRYEQYF.